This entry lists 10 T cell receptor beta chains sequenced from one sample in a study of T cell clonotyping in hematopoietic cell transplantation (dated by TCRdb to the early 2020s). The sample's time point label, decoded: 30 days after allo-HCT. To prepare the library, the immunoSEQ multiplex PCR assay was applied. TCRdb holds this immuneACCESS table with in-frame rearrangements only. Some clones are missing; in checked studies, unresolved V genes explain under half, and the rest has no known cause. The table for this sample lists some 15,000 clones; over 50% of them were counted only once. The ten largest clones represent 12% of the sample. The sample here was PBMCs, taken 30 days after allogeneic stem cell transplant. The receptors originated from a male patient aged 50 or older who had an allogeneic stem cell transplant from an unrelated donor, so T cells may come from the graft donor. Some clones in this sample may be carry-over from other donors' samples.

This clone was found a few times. The CDR3 sequence: CASSVPDRGDSEAFF. The CDR3 region has the DNA TGTGCCAGCAGCGTCCCTGACAGGGGGGACTCTGAAGCTTTCTTT. The J gene is TRBJ1-1, the V gene TRBV5-6; 9 bases line up with TRBD1. Germline V lookup: CDR1 SGHDT, CDR2 YYEEEE. The CDR3 is 15 amino acids. Losses at the gene ends were 4 bases for V and 6 bases for J; bases not matched to a gene: 10.

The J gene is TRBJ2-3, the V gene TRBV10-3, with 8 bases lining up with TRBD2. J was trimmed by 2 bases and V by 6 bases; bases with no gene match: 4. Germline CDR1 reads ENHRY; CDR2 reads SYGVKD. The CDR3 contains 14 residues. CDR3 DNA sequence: TGTGCCATCAGCCAGCGGGAGAACACAGATACGCAGTATTTT. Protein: CAISQRENTDTQYF.

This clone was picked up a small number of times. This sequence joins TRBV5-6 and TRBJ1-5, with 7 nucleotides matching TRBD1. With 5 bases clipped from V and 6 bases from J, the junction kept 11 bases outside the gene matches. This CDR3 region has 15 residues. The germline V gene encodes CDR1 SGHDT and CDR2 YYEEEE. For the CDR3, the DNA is TGTGCCAGCAGTATATGGGGGCAGGGGGTTCAGCCCCAGCATTTT. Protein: CASSIWGQGVQPQHF.

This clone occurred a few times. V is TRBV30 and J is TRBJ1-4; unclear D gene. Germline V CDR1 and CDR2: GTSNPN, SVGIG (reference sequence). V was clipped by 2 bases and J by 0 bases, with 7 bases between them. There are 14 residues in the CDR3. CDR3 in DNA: TGTGCCTGGAGTCCGGCATCAACTAATGAAAAACTGTTTTTT. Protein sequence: CAWSPASTNEKLFF.

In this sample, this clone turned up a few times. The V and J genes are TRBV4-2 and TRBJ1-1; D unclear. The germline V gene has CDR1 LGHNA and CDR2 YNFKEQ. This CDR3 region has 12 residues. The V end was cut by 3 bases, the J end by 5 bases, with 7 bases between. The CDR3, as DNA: TGTGCCAGCAGCCAGGCCTCTACTGAAGCTTTCTTT. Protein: CASSQASTEAFF.

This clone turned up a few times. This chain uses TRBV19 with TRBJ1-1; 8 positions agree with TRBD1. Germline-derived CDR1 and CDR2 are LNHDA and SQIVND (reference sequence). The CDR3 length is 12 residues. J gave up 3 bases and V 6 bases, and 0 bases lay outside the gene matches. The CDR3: CASRDRDTEAFF. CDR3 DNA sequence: TGTGCCAGTAGGGACAGGGACACTGAAGCTTTCTTT. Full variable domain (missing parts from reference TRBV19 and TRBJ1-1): DGGITQSPKYLFRKEGQNVTLSCEQNLNHDAMYWYRQDPGQGLRLIYYSQIVNDFQKGDIAEGYSVSREKKESFPLTVTSAQKNPTAFYLCASRDRDTEAFFGQGTRLTVV.

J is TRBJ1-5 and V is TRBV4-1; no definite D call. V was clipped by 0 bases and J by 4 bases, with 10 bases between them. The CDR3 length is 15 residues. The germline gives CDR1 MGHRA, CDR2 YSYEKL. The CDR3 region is CASSQDWEDNQPQHF. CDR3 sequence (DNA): TGCGCCAGCAGCCAAGATTGGGAGGATAATCAGCCCCAGCATTTT.

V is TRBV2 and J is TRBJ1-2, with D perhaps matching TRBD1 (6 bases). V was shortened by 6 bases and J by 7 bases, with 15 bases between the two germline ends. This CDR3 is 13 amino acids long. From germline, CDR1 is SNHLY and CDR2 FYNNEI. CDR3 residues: CASRDTGNGGYTF. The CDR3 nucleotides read TGTGCCAGCAGGGATACAGGGAATGGTGGCTACACCTTC.

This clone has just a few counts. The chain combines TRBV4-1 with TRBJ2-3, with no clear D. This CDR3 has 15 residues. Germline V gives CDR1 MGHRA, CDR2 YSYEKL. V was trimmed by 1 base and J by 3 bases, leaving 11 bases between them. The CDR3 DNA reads TGCGCCAGCAGCCAAGTCCAGGTGGGGACAGATACGCAGTATTTT. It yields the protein CASSQVQVGTDTQYF.

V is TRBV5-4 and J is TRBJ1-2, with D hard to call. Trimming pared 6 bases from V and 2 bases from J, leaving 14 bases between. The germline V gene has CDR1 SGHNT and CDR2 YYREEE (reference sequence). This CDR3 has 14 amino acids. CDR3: CASKIAVRNYGYTF. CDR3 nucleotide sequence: TGTGCCAGCAAGATTGCAGTGCGGAACTATGGCTACACCTTC.